This record covers a single TCR beta chain. The antigen is undetermined. Each donor's status was that of a healthy bone marrow donor. The sample comes from a study of cytomegalovirus exposure and HLA in healthy donors. PCR employed 60 Vbeta and 13 Jbeta primers. Assay: immunoSEQ multiplex PCR; the TCRdb copy retains only in-frame clones and omits some. Of under 200,000 clones in the sample, approximately 80% were seen once. The CDR3 covers 14 residues. Germline CDR1 reads SQVTM; CDR2 reads ANQGSEA. Trimming stripped 4 bases from V and 2 bases from J, with 14 bases between. Study results and limitations: In a later analysis, the majority of CMV-associated beta chains seemingly showed HLA restriction. It is likely that the observed cluster of highly shared sequence variants was a sequencing artifact. Researchers counted 164 TCR beta chains as cytomegalovirus-associated.

Sequencing was performed on PBMCs. The TCR sequence derives from a woman between 18 and 30 years old in good health and CMV-seronegative. The rearrangement joins TRBV29-1 to TRBJ1-2; D perhaps matches TRBD1 (5 bases). The CDR3 nucleotides are TGCAGCGTTGGAATTGCGGGGCTAAACTATGGCTACACCTTC. Protein product: CSVGIAGLNYGYTF.